The rows below give T cell receptor beta chains drawn from one sample of a study of T cell responses to AZD1222 COVID-19 vaccine. Sequencing was performed with immunoSEQ multiplex PCR; in TCRdb, only in-frame clones are kept and a portion is missing. Of about 200,000 clones listed, approximately 94% were seen once; the top ten hold approximately 1%. Sample: peripheral blood, taken 28 days after the second AZD1222 dose. The receptor set was obtained from an adult who received the AZD1222 COVID-19 vaccine. CDR3s include the opening cysteine and the closing phenylalanine or tryptophan. Fields, in order: clone size, J gene, V gene, D gene, CDR3 DNA, CDR3 protein. The D gene is left open where the match is weak. Clone sizes are given selectively: once, few, many, or a class where the clone is expanded.

clone_size: -
j_call: TRBJ1-1
v_call: TRBV7-6
d_call: -
cdr3_nt: TGTGCCAGCAGCTTCTCGCGCAAGAACACTGAAGCTTTCTTT
cdr3_aa: CASSFSRKNTEAFF

clone_size: -
j_call: TRBJ2-3
v_call: TRBV7-2
d_call: TRBD1
cdr3_nt: TGTGCCAGCAGCTTAAGGGGGCCCTCTTTCACAGATACGCAGTATTTT
cdr3_aa: CASSLRGPSFTDTQYF

clone_size: -
j_call: TRBJ2-3
v_call: TRBV6-2/TRBV6-3
d_call: -
cdr3_nt: TGTGCCAGCAGTTCACTAGTGGAAGGTTACGGGGATACGCAGTATTTT
cdr3_aa: CASSSLVEGYGDTQYF

clone_size: -
j_call: TRBJ1-2
v_call: TRBV19
d_call: -
cdr3_nt: TGTGCCAGTAGTCCTAACCCACTCTCTCCTAACTATGGCTACACCTTC
cdr3_aa: CASSPNPLSPNYGYTF

clone_size: -
j_call: TRBJ1-3
v_call: TRBV7-9
d_call: -
cdr3_nt: TGTGCCAGCACCAATCGAAACACCATATATTTT
cdr3_aa: CASTNRNTIYF

clone_size: -
j_call: TRBJ2-2
v_call: TRBV29-1
d_call: TRBD2
cdr3_nt: TGCAGCGTTGATACTAGCGGGGGGACCGGGGAGCTGTTTTTT
cdr3_aa: CSVDTSGGTGELFF

clone_size: -
j_call: TRBJ2-7
v_call: TRBV5-4
d_call: TRBD2
cdr3_nt: TGTGCCAGCAGCTTAGATGTGGGGGGGTCGTACGAGCAGTACTTC
cdr3_aa: CASSLDVGGSYEQYF

clone_size: -
j_call: TRBJ2-7
v_call: TRBV18
d_call: -
cdr3_nt: TGTGCCAGCTCACCACCGTTGTCAGAATACGAGCAGTACTTC
cdr3_aa: CASSPPLSEYEQYF

clone_size: few
j_call: TRBJ2-1
v_call: TRBV18
d_call: TRBD1
cdr3_nt: TGTGCCAGCTCGCGGGGACAGGGGAGGGGCAATGAGCAGTTCTTC
cdr3_aa: CASSRGQGRGNEQFF

clone_size: -
j_call: TRBJ2-1
v_call: TRBV5-1
d_call: -
cdr3_nt: TGCGCCAGCAGCTCACCAGGGGAATGGCGAGGGGCTTTCTACAATGAGCAGTTCTTC
cdr3_aa: CASSSPGEWRGAFYNEQFF

clone_size: -
j_call: TRBJ1-1
v_call: TRBV15
d_call: -
cdr3_nt: TGTGCCACCAGCAGAGATTTGCAAGCTTTCTTT
cdr3_aa: CATSRDLQAFF

clone_size: -
j_call: TRBJ1-4
v_call: TRBV3-1/TRBV3-2
d_call: -
cdr3_nt: TGTGCCAGCAGCTCCGAGGACCTGGGAAAACTGTTTTTT
cdr3_aa: CASSSEDLGKLFF

clone_size: -
j_call: TRBJ2-1
v_call: TRBV11-3
d_call: TRBD1
cdr3_nt: TGTGCCAGCAGCTCCACCCTAGACAGGGGGCGTGTTGAGCAGTTCTTC
cdr3_aa: CASSSTLDRGRVEQFF

clone_size: -
j_call: TRBJ1-5
v_call: TRBV10-3
d_call: TRBD1
cdr3_nt: TGTGCCATCAGTGCTCAGGGGGGTTATCAGCCCCAGCATTTT
cdr3_aa: CAISAQGGYQPQHF

clone_size: -
j_call: TRBJ1-1
v_call: TRBV7-9
d_call: -
cdr3_nt: TGTGCCAGCAGCTTATTACCCCGGAACACTGAAGCTTTCTTT
cdr3_aa: CASSLLPRNTEAFF

clone_size: -
j_call: TRBJ2-1
v_call: TRBV7-6
d_call: -
cdr3_nt: TGTGCCAGCAGCTCACTACAGGGGGGGACCTACAATGAGCAGTTCTTC
cdr3_aa: CASSSLQGGTYNEQFF

clone_size: -
j_call: TRBJ2-1
v_call: TRBV11-1
d_call: TRBD2
cdr3_nt: TGTGCCAGCAGCTTAGAAGGACTAGTTTTTAATGAGCAGTTCTTC
cdr3_aa: CASSLEGLVFNEQFF

clone_size: -
j_call: TRBJ2-7
v_call: TRBV5-4
d_call: -
cdr3_nt: TGTGCCAGCAGCTTGGTTGCTGCTCAGGGAGGTGGGGCGGGGCAGTACTTC
cdr3_aa: CASSLVAAQGGGAGQYF

clone_size: -
j_call: TRBJ1-2
v_call: TRBV28
d_call: -
cdr3_nt: TGTGCCAGCAGTTTGGGGGACGTTTATGGCTACACCTTC
cdr3_aa: CASSLGDVYGYTF

clone_size: -
j_call: TRBJ1-2
v_call: TRBV19
d_call: TRBD1
cdr3_nt: TGTGCCAGTAGAGCGACAGGGGGCGCGTACTATGGCTACACCTTC
cdr3_aa: CASRATGGAYYGYTF

clone_size: -
j_call: TRBJ2-3
v_call: TRBV5-1
d_call: TRBD2
cdr3_nt: TGCGCCAGCAGCTCGGGGGGGCCTGGCACAGATACGCAGTATTTT
cdr3_aa: CASSSGGPGTDTQYF

clone_size: once
j_call: TRBJ2-2
v_call: TRBV10-1
d_call: TRBD2
cdr3_nt: TGCGCCAGCAGTGTAGCGGGGGGCCGGGAGCTGTTTTTT
cdr3_aa: CASSVAGGRELFF

clone_size: -
j_call: TRBJ2-1
v_call: TRBV5-1
d_call: TRBD2
cdr3_nt: TGCGCCAGCAGCTTGGAGCGGGGGGGGCCCTATGAGCAGTTCTTC
cdr3_aa: CASSLERGGPYEQFF

clone_size: once
j_call: TRBJ2-5
v_call: TRBV27
d_call: -
cdr3_nt: TGTGCCAGCAGTTTATTGGGGACCGGGGGCCAAGAGACCCAGTACTTC
cdr3_aa: CASSLLGTGGQETQYF

clone_size: -
j_call: TRBJ1-5
v_call: TRBV11-2
d_call: -
cdr3_nt: TGTGCCAGCAGCTTAGAGGGTCCGCCCCAGCATTTT
cdr3_aa: CASSLEGPPQHF

clone_size: -
j_call: TRBJ1-5
v_call: TRBV2
d_call: -
cdr3_nt: TGTGCCAGTACCGACACGGGAGAAACCCAGCATTTT
cdr3_aa: CASTDTGETQHF

clone_size: -
j_call: TRBJ1-1
v_call: TRBV7-8
d_call: -
cdr3_nt: TGTGCCAGCAGCCGACACCTCGGTGAAGCTTTCTTT
cdr3_aa: CASSRHLGEAFF

clone_size: -
j_call: TRBJ1-1
v_call: TRBV7-9
d_call: TRBD1
cdr3_nt: TGTGCCAGCAGCTTAAGCGGACAGGGATTCTCTGAAGCTTTCTTT
cdr3_aa: CASSLSGQGFSEAFF

clone_size: -
j_call: TRBJ1-2
v_call: TRBV3-1/TRBV3-2
d_call: TRBD1
cdr3_nt: TGTGCCAGCAGCCAATACAGGGGGCGCGATGGCTACACCTTC
cdr3_aa: CASSQYRGRDGYTF

clone_size: -
j_call: TRBJ1-2
v_call: TRBV27
d_call: -
cdr3_nt: TGTGCCAGCAGTTCGCCGGGACAACAAGGCTACACCTTC
cdr3_aa: CASSSPGQQGYTF

clone_size: -
j_call: TRBJ1-2
v_call: TRBV27
d_call: TRBD1
cdr3_nt: TGTGCCAGCAGTTCCTCCTACAGGGGAAACTATGGCTACACCTTC
cdr3_aa: CASSSSYRGNYGYTF

clone_size: -
j_call: TRBJ1-4
v_call: TRBV18
d_call: -
cdr3_nt: TGTGCCAGCTCACCACCGAGCAGGCCGAATGAAAAACTGTTTTTT
cdr3_aa: CASSPPSRPNEKLFF

clone_size: -
j_call: TRBJ1-2
v_call: TRBV4-1
d_call: -
cdr3_nt: TGCGCCAGCAGCCAAGATATGGGACTGATTCTTCCCTACACCTTC
cdr3_aa: CASSQDMGLILPYTF

clone_size: -
j_call: TRBJ1-5
v_call: TRBV6-2/TRBV6-3
d_call: -
cdr3_nt: TGTGCCAGCAGTCCCCGACAGACACATCAGCCCCAGCATTTT
cdr3_aa: CASSPRQTHQPQHF

clone_size: once
j_call: TRBJ1-1
v_call: TRBV11-1
d_call: -
cdr3_nt: TGTGCCAGCAGCTTAGTCAAAGCGGGGGGGAACACTGAAGCTTTCTTT
cdr3_aa: CASSLVKAGGNTEAFF

clone_size: -
j_call: TRBJ2-7
v_call: TRBV5-1
d_call: TRBD2
cdr3_nt: TGCGCCAGCAGCGTCGGGACTAGTTACGAGCAGTACTTC
cdr3_aa: CASSVGTSYEQYF

clone_size: -
j_call: TRBJ2-2
v_call: TRBV27
d_call: TRBD2
cdr3_nt: TGTGCCAGCAAACGGGGAGCGGGGGGGCAAACCGGGGAGCTGTTTTTT
cdr3_aa: CASKRGAGGQTGELFF

clone_size: -
j_call: TRBJ1-1
v_call: TRBV28
d_call: -
cdr3_nt: TGTGCCAGCAGTCCTCACACAGGGAAGAACACTGAAGCTTTCTTT
cdr3_aa: CASSPHTGKNTEAFF

clone_size: -
j_call: TRBJ1-5
v_call: TRBV6-5
d_call: -
cdr3_nt: TGTGCCAGCAGTTCCCAAAGAGGGTATAGCAATCAGCCCCAGCATTTT
cdr3_aa: CASSSQRGYSNQPQHF

clone_size: -
j_call: TRBJ1-6
v_call: TRBV7-8
d_call: -
cdr3_nt: TGTGCCGGCGGTCCGGGCCATAATTCACCCCTCCACTTT
cdr3_aa: CAGGPGHNSPLHF

clone_size: -
j_call: TRBJ2-3
v_call: TRBV6-5
d_call: -
cdr3_nt: TGTGCCAGCGGGGGGTCCGCTAGCACAGATACGCAGTATTTT
cdr3_aa: CASGGSASTDTQYF

clone_size: -
j_call: TRBJ1-2
v_call: TRBV12-3/TRBV12-4
d_call: -
cdr3_nt: TGTGCCAGCAGTTTAGGGCCCAACTATGGCTACACCTTC
cdr3_aa: CASSLGPNYGYTF

clone_size: -
j_call: TRBJ2-5
v_call: TRBV6-1
d_call: TRBD1
cdr3_nt: TGTGCCAGCAGTGAAATGGGACAGGGTTTCGGAAGGGTGGAGACCCAGTACTTC
cdr3_aa: CASSEMGQGFGRVETQYF

clone_size: -
j_call: TRBJ2-7
v_call: TRBV4-3
d_call: -
cdr3_nt: TGCGCCAGCAGCCAAGGGGACTCCTCCTACGAGCAGTACTTC
cdr3_aa: CASSQGDSSYEQYF

clone_size: -
j_call: TRBJ2-3
v_call: TRBV19
d_call: -
cdr3_nt: TGTGCCAGCAGGTCGGGTACGGCGGATACGCAGTATTTT
cdr3_aa: CASRSGTADTQYF

clone_size: -
j_call: TRBJ2-3
v_call: TRBV18
d_call: -
cdr3_nt: TGTGCCAGCTCACCACCGTCAGGGGCAGATACGCAGTATTTT
cdr3_aa: CASSPPSGADTQYF

clone_size: -
j_call: TRBJ1-1
v_call: TRBV29-1
d_call: TRBD1
cdr3_nt: TGCAGCGGAGGAAAGGTTGGGACAGCTGGGACTGAAGCTTTCTTT
cdr3_aa: CSGGKVGTAGTEAFF

clone_size: -
j_call: TRBJ2-7
v_call: TRBV5-1
d_call: -
cdr3_nt: TGCGCCAGCAGCTTGGAATACGAGCAGTACTTC
cdr3_aa: CASSLEYEQYF

clone_size: -
j_call: TRBJ1-2
v_call: TRBV19
d_call: TRBD1
cdr3_nt: TGTGCCAGTAGTAGGCGGACAGGGGAGAACTATGGCTACACCTTC
cdr3_aa: CASSRRTGENYGYTF